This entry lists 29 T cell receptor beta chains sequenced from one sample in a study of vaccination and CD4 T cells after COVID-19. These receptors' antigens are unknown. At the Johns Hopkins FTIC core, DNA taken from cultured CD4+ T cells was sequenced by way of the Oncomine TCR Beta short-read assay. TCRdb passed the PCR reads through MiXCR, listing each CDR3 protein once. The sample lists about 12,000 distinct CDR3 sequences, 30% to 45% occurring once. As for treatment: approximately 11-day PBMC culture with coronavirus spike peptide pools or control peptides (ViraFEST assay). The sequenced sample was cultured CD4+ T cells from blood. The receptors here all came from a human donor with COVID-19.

The CDR3, as DNA: TGCAGTGCTAGAGATGTAAGGCGGCAGGGGGCAGACACCGGGGAGCTGTTTTTT. Translation: CSARDVRRQGADTGELFF. The chain has TRBV20-1 and TRBJ2-2; 8 bases line up with TRBD1. CDR3 length: 18 residues. Germline V gene lookup returns CDR1 DFQATT and CDR2 SNEGSKA (reference sequence). Trimming cost V 0 bases and J 3 bases; bases outside gene matches: 12.

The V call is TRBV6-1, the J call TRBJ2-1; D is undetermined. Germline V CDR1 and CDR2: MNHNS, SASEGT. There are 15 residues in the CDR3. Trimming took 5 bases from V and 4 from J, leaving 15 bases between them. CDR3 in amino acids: CASSLTNPFYNEQFF. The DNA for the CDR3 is TGTGCCAGCAGTCTAACAAATCCTTTTTACAATGAGCAGTTCTTC.

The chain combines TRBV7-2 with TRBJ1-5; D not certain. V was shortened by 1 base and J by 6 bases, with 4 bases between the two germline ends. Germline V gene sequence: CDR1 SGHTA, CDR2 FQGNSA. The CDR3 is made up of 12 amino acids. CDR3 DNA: TGTGCCAGCAGCTTAGGGGGTCAGCCCCAGCATTTT. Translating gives CASSLGGQPQHF.

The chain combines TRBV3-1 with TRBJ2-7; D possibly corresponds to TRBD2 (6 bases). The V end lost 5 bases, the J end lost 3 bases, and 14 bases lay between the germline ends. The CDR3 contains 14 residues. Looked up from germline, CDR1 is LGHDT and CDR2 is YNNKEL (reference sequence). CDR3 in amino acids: CASSDSGFHYEQYF. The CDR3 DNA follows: TGTGCCAGCAGCGATAGCGGATTCCACTACGAGCAGTACTTC.

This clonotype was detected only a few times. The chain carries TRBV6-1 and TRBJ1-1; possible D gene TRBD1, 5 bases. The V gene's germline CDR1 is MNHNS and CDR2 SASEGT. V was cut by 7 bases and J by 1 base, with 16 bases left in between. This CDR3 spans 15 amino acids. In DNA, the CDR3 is TGTGCCAGCACTTCAAACGGGGGTCGGAACACTGAAGCTTTCTTT. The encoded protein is CASTSNGGRNTEAFF.

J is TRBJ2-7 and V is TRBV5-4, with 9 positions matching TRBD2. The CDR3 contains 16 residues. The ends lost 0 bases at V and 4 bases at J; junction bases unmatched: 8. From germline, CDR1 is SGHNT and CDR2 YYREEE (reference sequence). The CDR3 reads CASSLGPAGGPYEQYF. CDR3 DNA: TGTGCCAGCAGCTTGGGACCAGCGGGGGGCCCATACGAGCAGTACTTC.

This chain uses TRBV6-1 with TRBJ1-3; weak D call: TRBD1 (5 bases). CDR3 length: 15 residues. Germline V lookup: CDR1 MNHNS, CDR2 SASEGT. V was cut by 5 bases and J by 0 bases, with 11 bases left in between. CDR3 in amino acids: CASSQGLTSGNTIYF. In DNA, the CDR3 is TGTGCCAGCAGTCAGGGACTTACCTCTGGAAACACCATATATTTT.

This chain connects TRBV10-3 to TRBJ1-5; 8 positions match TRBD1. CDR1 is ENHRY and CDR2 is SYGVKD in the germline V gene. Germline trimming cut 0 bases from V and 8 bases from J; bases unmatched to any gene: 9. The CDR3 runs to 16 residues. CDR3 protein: CAISESAGQGLKPQHF. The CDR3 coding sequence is TGTGCCATCAGTGAGTCGGCCGGACAGGGCCTTAAGCCCCAGCATTTT.

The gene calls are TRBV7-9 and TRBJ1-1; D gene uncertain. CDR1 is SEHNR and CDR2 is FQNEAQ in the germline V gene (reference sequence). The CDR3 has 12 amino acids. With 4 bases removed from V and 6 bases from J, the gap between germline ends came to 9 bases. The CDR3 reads CASSYSGAEAFF. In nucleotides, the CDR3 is TGTGCCAGCAGCTATAGTGGGGCTGAAGCTTTCTTT.

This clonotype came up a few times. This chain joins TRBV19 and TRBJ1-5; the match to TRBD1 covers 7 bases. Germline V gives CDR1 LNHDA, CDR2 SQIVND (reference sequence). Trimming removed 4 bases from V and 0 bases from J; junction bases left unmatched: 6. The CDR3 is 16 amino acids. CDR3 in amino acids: CASSKQGGISNQPQHF. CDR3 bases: TGTGCCAGTAGTAAGCAGGGGGGGATTAGCAATCAGCCCCAGCATTTT.

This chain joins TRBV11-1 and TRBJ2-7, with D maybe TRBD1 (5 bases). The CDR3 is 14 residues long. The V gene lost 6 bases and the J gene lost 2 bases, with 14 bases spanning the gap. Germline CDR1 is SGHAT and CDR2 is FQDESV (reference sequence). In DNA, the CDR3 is TGTGCCAGCAGTCTCGACAGACAGACCTACGAGCAGTACTTC. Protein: CASSLDRQTYEQYF.

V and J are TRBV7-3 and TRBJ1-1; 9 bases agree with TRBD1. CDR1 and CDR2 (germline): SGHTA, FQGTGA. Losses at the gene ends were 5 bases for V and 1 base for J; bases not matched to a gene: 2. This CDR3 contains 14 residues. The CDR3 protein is CASSPTGGNTEAFF. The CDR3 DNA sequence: TGTGCCAGCAGCCCGACAGGGGGGAACACTGAAGCTTTCTTT. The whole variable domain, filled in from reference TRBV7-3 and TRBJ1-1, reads GAGVSQTPSNKVTEKGKYVELRCDPISGHTALYWYRQSLGQGPEFLIYFQGTGAADDSGLPNDRFFAVRPEGSVSTLKIQRTERGDSAVYLCASSPTGGNTEAFFGQGTRLTVV.

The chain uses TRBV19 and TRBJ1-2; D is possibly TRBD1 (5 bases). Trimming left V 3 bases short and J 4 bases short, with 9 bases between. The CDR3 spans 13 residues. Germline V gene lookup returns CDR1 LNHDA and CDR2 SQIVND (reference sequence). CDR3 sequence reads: CASSMRQTYGYTF. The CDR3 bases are TGTGCCAGTAGTATGAGACAGACCTATGGCTACACCTTC.

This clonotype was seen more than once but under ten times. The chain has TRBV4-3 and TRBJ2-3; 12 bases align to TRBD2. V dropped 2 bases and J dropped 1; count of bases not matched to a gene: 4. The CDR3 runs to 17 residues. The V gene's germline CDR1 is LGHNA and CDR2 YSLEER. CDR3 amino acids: CASSQSLAGGRTDTQYF. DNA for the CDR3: TGCGCCAGCAGCCAATCACTAGCGGGGGGCCGCACAGATACGCAGTATTTT.

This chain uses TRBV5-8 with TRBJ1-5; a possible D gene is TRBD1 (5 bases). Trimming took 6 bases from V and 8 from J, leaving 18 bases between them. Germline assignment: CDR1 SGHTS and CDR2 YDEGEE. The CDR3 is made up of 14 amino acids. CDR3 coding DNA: TGTGCCAGCATTCGTGGGGGAATTAGTGAGCCCCAGCATTTT. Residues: CASIRGGISEPQHF.

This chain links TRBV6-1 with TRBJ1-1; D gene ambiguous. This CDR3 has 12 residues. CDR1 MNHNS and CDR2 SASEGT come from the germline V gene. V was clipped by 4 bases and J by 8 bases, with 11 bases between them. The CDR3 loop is CASSGSRPEAFF. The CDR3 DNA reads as TGTGCCAGCAGTGGCTCACGGCCCGAAGCTTTCTTT.

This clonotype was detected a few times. This CDR3 reads CSARQGTEAFF. The CDR3 coding sequence is TGCAGTGCTAGGCAGGGCACTGAAGCTTTCTTT. This chain connects TRBV20-1 to TRBJ1-1; the D gene is possibly TRBD1 (5 bases). The germline V gene has CDR1 DFQATT and CDR2 SNEGSKA (reference sequence). V was cut by 3 bases and J by 4 bases, with 6 bases left in between. CDR3 length: 11 amino acids.

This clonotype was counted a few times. CDR3 protein: CASREPGQETQYF. The CDR3 region has the DNA TGTGCCAGCAGGGAACCAGGGCAAGAGACCCAGTACTTC. The V gene is TRBV6-1, the J gene TRBJ2-5, with D perhaps matching TRBD1 (5 bases). Germline CDR1 reads MNHNS; CDR2 reads SASEGT. The length of the CDR3 is 13 residues. V was shortened by 6 bases and J by 2 bases, with 10 bases between the two germline ends.

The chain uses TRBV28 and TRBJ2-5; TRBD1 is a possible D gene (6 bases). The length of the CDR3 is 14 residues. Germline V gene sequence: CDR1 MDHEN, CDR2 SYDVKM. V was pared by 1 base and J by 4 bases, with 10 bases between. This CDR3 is CASSLSGARETQYF. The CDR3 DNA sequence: TGTGCCAGCAGTTTATCAGGGGCGAGAGAGACCCAGTACTTC. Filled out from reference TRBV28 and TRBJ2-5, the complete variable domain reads DVKVTQSSRYLVKRTGEKVFLECVQDMDHENMFWYRQDPGLGLRLIYFSYDVKMKEKGDIPEGYSVSREKKERFSLILESASTNQTSMYLCASSLSGARETQYFGPGTRLLVL.

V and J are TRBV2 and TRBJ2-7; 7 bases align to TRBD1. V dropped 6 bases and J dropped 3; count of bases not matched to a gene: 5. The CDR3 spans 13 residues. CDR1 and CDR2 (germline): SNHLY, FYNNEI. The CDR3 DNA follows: TGTGCCAGCAGGGACAGGACCCGCTACGAGCAGTACTTC. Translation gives CASRDRTRYEQYF.

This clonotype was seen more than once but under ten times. CDR3: CASSYSALASDTQYF. The CDR3 nucleotides are TGTGCCAGCAGTTACTCGGCCCTGGCCTCAGATACGCAGTATTTT. The chain recombines TRBV6-5 with TRBJ2-3; D is undetermined. The germline V gene has CDR1 MNHEY and CDR2 SVGAGI. There are 15 residues in the CDR3. The V and J ends lost 0 bases and 4 bases respectively, with 11 bases between them.

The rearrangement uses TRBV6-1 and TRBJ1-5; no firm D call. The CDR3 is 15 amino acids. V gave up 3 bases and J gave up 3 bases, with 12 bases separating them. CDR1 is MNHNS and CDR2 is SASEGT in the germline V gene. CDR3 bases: TGTGCCAGCAGTGATGGGTGGGCTGCCAATCAGCCCCAGCATTTT. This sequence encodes CASSDGWAANQPQHF.

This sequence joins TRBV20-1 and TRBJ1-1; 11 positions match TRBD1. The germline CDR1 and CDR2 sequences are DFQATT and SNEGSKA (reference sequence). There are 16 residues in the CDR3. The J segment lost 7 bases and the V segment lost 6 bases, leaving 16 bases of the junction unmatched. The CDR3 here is CSANGVGTGGVGEAFF. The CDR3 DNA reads TGCAGTGCGAACGGGGTCGGGACAGGGGGAGTCGGTGAAGCTTTCTTT.

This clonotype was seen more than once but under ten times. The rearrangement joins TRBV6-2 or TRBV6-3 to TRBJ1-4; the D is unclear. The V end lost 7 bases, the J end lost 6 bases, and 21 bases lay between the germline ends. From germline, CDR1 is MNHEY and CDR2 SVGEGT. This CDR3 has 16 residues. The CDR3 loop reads CASTGSWESGDEKLFF. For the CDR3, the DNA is TGTGCCAGCACCGGGAGTTGGGAGTCCGGGGATGAAAAACTGTTTTTT.

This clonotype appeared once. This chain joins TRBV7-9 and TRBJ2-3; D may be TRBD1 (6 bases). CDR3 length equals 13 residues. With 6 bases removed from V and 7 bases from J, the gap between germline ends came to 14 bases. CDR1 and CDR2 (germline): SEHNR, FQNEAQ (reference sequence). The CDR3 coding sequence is TGTGCCAGCAGTCTCGACAGGAAAAATACGCAGTATTTT. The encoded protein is CASSLDRKNTQYF.

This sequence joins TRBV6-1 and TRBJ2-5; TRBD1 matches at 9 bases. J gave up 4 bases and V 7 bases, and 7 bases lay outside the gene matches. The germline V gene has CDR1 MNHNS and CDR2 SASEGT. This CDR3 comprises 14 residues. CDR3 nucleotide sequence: TGTGCCAGCAACACACAGGGGGCCGGAGAGACCCAGTACTTC. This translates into CASNTQGAGETQYF.

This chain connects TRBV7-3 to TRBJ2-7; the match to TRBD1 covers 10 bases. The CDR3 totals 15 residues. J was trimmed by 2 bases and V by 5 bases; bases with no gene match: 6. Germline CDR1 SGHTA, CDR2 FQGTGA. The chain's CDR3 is CASSPQGQGPYEQYF. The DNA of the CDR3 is TGTGCCAGCAGCCCACAGGGACAGGGGCCCTACGAGCAGTACTTC.

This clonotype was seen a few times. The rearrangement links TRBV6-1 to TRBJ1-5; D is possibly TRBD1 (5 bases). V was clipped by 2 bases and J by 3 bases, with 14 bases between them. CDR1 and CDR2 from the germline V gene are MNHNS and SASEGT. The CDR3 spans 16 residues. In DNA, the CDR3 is TGTGCCAGCAGTGAACGGGACGGATATCTCAATCAGCCCCAGCATTTT. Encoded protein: CASSERDGYLNQPQHF.

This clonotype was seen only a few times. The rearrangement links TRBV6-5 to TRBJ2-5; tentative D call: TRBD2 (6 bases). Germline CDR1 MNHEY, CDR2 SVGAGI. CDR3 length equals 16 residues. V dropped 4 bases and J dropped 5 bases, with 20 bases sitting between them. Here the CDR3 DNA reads TGTGCCAGCAGTTCCCATAGAGTTGGCGGGGTGGAGACCCAGTACTTC. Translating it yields CASSSHRVGGVETQYF.